This T cell receptor (beta chain) is drawn from a study of blood T cell repertoires in COVID-19. Trimming pared 0 bases from V and 0 bases from J, leaving 9 bases between. Germline-derived CDR1 and CDR2 are SGHDN and FVKESK. This CDR3 is built from 16 residues. Clones were read by immunoSEQ multiplex PCR, and TCRdb kept only the in-frame ones, dropping some. The sample lists about 120,000 clones; around 81% were seen once. This clone was picked up a small number of times. This sequence originates from a man between 65 and 79 years old with acute or convalescent COVID-19. The rearrangement links TRBV14 to TRBJ2-1; D might be TRBD1 (5 bases). Specimen: peripheral blood. CDR3 DNA sequence: TGTGCCAGCAGCCAAGACGAGACAGACTCCTACAATGAGCAGTTCTTC. This gives the protein CASSQDETDSYNEQFF.